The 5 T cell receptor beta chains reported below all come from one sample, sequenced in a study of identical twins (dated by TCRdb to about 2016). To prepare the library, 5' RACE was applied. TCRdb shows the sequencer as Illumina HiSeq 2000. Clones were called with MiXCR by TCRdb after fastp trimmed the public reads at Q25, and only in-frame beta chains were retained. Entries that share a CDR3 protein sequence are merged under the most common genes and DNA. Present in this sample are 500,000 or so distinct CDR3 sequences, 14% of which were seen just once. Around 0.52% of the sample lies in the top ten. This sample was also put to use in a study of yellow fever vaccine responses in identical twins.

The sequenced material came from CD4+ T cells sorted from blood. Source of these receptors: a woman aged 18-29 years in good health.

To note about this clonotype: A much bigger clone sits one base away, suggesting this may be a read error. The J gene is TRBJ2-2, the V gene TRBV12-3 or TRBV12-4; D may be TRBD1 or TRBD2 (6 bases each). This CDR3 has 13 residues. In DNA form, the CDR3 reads TGTGCAAACCGTGGGGGGCGCACCGGGGAGCTGGTTTTT. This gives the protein CANRGGRTGELVF.

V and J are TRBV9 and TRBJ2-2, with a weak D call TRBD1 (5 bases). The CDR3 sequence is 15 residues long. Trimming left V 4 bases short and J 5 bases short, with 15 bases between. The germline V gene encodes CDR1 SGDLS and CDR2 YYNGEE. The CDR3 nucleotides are TGTGCCAGCAGCCCGTCAGGGTACGGAACCGGGGAGCTGTTTTTT. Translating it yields CASSPSGYGTGELFF.

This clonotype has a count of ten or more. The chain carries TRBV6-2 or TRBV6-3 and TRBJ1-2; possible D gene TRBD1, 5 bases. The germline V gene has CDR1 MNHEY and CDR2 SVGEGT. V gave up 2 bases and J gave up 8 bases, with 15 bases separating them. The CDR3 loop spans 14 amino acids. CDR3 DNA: TGTGCCAGCAGTTACGCCGGAGGGGCGTCCGGCTACACCTTC. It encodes CASSYAGGASGYTF.

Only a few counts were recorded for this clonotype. CDR3 region: CASSPMPPANTGELFF. Written as DNA, the CDR3 is TGTGCCAGCAGCCCAATGCCACCAGCGAACACCGGGGAGCTGTTTTTT. This sequence joins TRBV7-2 and TRBJ2-2; D remains unclear. CDR3 size: 16 residues. Per the germline V gene, CDR1 is SGHTA and CDR2 is FQGNSA. V lost 5 bases, J lost 0 bases, and 13 bases lay in between.

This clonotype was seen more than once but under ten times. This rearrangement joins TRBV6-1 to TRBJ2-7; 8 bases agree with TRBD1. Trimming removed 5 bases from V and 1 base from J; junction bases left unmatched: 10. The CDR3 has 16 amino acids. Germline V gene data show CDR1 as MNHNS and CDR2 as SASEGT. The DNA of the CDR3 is TGTGCCAGCAGTCCTACCGGGACAGGTGATTCCTACGAGCAGTACTTC. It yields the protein CASSPTGTGDSYEQYF.